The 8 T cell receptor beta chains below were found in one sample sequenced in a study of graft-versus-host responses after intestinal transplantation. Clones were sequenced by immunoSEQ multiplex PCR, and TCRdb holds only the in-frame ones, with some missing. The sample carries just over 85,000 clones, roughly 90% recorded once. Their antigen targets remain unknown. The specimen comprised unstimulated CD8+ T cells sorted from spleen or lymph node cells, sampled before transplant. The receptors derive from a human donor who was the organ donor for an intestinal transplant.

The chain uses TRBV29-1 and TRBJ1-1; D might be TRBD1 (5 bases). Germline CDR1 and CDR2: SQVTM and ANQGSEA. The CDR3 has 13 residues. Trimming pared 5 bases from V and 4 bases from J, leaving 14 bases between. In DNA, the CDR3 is TGCAGCGTTCAGGGAAGTCGGACCACTGAAGCTTTCTTT. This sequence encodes CSVQGSRTTEAFF.

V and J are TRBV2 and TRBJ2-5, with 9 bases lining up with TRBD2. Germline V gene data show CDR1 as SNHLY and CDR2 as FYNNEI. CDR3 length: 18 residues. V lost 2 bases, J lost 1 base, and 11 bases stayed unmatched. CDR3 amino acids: CASSERGGGGAPQETQYF. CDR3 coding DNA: TGTGCCAGCAGTGAACGGGGTGGCGGGGGGGCCCCCCAAGAGACCCAGTACTTC.

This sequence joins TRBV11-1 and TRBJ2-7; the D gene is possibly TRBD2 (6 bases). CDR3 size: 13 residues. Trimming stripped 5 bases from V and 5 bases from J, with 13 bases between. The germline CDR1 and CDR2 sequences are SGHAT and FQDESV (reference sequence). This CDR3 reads CASSRTGLHEQYF. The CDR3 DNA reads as TGTGCCAGCAGCCGAACGGGACTCCACGAGCAGTACTTC.

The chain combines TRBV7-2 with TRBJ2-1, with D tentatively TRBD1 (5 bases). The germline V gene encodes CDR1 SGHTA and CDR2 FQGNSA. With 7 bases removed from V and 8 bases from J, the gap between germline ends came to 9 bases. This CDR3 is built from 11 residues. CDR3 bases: TGTGCCAGCAAGGTAGGGGATGAGCAGTTCTTC. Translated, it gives CASKVGDEQFF.

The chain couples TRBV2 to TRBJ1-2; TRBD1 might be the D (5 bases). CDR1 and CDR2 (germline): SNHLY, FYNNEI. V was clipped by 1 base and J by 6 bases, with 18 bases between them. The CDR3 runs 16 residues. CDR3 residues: CASSEVGGTSYHGYTF. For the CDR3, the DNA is TGTGCCAGCAGTGAAGTAGGAGGGACGTCCTACCATGGCTACACCTTC.

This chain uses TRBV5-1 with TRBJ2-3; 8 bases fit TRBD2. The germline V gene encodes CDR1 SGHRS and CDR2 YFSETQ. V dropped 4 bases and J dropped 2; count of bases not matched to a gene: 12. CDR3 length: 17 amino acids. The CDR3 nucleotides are TGCGCCAGCAGCCGTCGGACTAGCAGACTTTTCACAGATACGCAGTATTTT. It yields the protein CASSRRTSRLFTDTQYF.

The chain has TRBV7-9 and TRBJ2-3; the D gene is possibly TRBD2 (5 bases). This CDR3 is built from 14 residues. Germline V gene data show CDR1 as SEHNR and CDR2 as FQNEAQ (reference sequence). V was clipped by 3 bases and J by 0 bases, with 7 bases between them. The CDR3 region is CASSFTGSTDTQYF. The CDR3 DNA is TGTGCCAGCAGCTTTACGGGGAGCACAGATACGCAGTATTTT. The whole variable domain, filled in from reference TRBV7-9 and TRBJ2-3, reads DTGVSQNPRHKITKRGQNVTFRCDPISEHNRLYWYRQTLGQGPEFLTYFQNEAQLEKSRLLSDRFSAERPKGSFSTLEIQRTEQGDSAMYLCASSFTGSTDTQYFGPGTRLTVL.

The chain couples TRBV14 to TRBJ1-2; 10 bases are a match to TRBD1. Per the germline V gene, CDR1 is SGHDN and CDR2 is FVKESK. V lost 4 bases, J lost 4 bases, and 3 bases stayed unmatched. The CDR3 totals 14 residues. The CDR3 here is CASSRTGGPYGYTF. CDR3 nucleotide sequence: TGTGCCAGCAGCCGGACAGGGGGTCCCTATGGCTACACCTTC.